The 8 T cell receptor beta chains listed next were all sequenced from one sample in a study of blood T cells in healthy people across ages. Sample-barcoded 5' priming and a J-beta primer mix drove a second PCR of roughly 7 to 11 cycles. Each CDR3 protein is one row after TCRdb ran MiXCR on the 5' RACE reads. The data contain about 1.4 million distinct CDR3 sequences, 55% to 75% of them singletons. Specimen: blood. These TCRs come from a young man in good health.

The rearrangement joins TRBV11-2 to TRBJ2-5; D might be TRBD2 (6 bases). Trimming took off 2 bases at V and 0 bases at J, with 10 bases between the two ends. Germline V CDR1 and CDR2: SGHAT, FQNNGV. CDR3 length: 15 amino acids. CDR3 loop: CASSLNAGYQETQYF. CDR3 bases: TGTGCCAGCAGCTTAAATGCGGGGTACCAAGAGACCCAGTACTTC. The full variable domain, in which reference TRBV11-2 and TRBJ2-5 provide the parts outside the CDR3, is EAGVAQSPRYKIIEKRQSVAFWCNPISGHATLYWYQQILGQGPKLLIQFQNNGVVDDSQLPKDRFSAERLKGVDSTLKIQPAKLEDSAVYLCASSLNAGYQETQYFGPGTRLLVL.

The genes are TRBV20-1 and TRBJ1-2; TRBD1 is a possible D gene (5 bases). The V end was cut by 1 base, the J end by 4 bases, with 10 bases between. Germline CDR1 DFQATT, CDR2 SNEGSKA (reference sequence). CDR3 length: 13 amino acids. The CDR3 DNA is TGCAGTGCTAGAGGGGGCACGCCCTATGGCTACACCTTC. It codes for CSARGGTPYGYTF.

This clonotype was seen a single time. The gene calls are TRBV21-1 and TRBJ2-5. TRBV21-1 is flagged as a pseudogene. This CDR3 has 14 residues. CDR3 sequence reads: CASSKAGVQETQYF. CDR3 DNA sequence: TGTGCCAGCAGCAAAGCGGGGGTTCAAGAGACCCAGTACTTC.

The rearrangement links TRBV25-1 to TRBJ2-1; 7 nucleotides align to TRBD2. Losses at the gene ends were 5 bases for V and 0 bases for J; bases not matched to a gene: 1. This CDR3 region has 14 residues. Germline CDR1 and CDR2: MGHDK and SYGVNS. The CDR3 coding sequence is TGTGCCAGCAGTAGCGGGAACTCCTACAATGAGCAGTTCTTC. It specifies CASSSGNSYNEQFF.

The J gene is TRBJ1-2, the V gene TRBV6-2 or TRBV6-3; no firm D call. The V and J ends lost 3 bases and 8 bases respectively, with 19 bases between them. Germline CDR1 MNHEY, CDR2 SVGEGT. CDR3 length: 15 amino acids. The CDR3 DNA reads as TGTGCCAGCAGTTATTTGGGCAGTCAAAGGAGCGGCTACACCTTC. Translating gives CASSYLGSQRSGYTF.

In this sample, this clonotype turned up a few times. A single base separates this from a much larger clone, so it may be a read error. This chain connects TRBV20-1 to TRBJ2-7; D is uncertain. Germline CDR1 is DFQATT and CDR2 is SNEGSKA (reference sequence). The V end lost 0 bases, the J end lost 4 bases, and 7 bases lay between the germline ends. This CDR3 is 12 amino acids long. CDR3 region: CSARDHGYEQYF. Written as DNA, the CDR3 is TGCAGTGCTAGAGATCACGGTTACGAGCAGTACTTC.

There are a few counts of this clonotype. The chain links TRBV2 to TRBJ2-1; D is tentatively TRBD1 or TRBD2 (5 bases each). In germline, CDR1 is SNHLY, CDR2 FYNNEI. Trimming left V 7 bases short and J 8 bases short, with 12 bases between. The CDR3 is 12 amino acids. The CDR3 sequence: CASNQRGDEQFF. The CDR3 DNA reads TGTGCCAGCAATCAACGGGGCGATGAGCAGTTCTTC.

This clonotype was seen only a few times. CDR3 sequence: CSARTGHPTIETQYF. The CDR3 DNA reads as TGCAGTGCTAGAACTGGACACCCAACAATTGAGACCCAGTACTTC. J is TRBJ2-5 and V is TRBV20-1; D possibly corresponds to TRBD1 (5 bases). Deletions cut 2 bases from V and 5 bases from J, with 18 bases between. Germline V CDR1 and CDR2: DFQATT, SNEGSKA (reference sequence). The CDR3 is 15 residues long.